One and the same sample provided the 3 T cell receptor beta chains below, sequenced in a study of T-cell reconstitution after alpha-beta-depleted transplantation in children (dated by TCRdb to the mid-2010s). The method was PCR. For sequencing, an Illumina HiSeq 2500 was employed. TCR libraries were prepared with molecular barcoding, using unique molecular identifiers to normalize TCRbeta repertoire quantification. In-frame beta chains were kept once TCRdb had trimmed the public reads at Q25 with fastp and called clones with MiXCR. Rows merge per CDR3 protein into single entries with the most common DNA and genes. Counted in this sample were approximately 420,000 distinct CDR3 sequences; around 9.9% of them appeared once. The ten largest clonotypes hold approximately 5% of the sample. This specimen was PBMCs from the stem cell graft donor, taken from the stem cell graft. These receptors all come from a human donor who donated a stem cell graft to a child with acute myeloid leukemia.

The rearrangement uses TRBV20-1 and TRBJ2-3, with 7 bases aligning to TRBD2. V dropped 3 bases and J dropped 7; count of bases not matched to a gene: 7. The CDR3 consists of 13 residues. Germline V gives CDR1 DFQATT, CDR2 SNEGSKA (reference sequence). CDR3 loop: CSASQRGENTQYF. DNA for the CDR3: TGCAGTGCTAGCCAACGGGGGGAAAATACGCAGTATTTT.

The table lists this clonotype with many counts. This chain connects TRBV5-1 to TRBJ2-3; perhaps TRBD2 as D (6 bases). From germline, CDR1 is SGHRS and CDR2 YFSETQ. The CDR3 is 14 residues long. V dropped 9 bases and J dropped 2 bases, with 16 bases sitting between them. CDR3 residues: CATNDGGYTDTQYF. DNA for the CDR3: TGCGCCACCAATGACGGGGGTTACACAGATACGCAGTATTTT.

The V and J genes are TRBV7-8 and TRBJ1-1; tentatively, D is TRBD1 (5 bases). The CDR3 is made up of 12 amino acids. Deletions cut 0 bases from V and 11 bases from J, with 10 bases between. Germline V gene sequence: CDR1 SGHVS, CDR2 FQNEAQ. CDR3 bases: TGTGCCAGCAGCTTAGCCGAGGGGTGGGCTTTCTTT. Protein product: CASSLAEGWAFF.